This TCR beta chain was recovered during a study of CD8+ T cells in alopecia areata. Study-wide background: Oral tofacitinib (5 to 10 mg twice daily) was administered to treated patients. Overall study results and limits: Researchers say the link of baseline CD8+ expansion to response remains uncertain, with one nonresponder. Among the 100 top clones, expanded CD8+ clones, like scalp clonality, were significantly decreased by tofacitinib.

Treatment: oral pan-JAK inhibitor, 5-10 mg twice daily. It was from alopecia areata patients that lesional scalp punch biopsies and peripheral blood were collected. Reverse transcription of extracted RNA yielded cDNA, which provided the sequencing template. The data were produced by immunoSEQ multiplex PCR, yet TCRdb's version contains in-frame clones alone and is incomplete. Of roughly 40,000 clones in the sample, around 71% were seen once. In the case of this clone: Its antigen is still unknown.

This TCR was recovered from a human donor with alopecia areata. The material sequenced was CD8+ T cells sorted from blood, taken at week 4, from a patient treated with tofacitinib.

CDR3 coding DNA: TGTGCCTGGAGTGTCGGGACAGGGTTCGACTACACCTTC. Translation gives CAWSVGTGFDYTF. The rearrangement joins TRBV30 to TRBJ1-2, with 9 bases fitting TRBD1. The V gene's germline CDR1 is GTSNPN and CDR2 SVGIG (reference sequence). J lost 10 bases, V lost 0 bases, and 6 bases had no gene match. The CDR3 loop spans 13 amino acids. Full variable domain (rest looked up from reference TRBV30 and TRBJ1-2): SQTIHQWPATLVQPVGSPLSLECTVEGTSNPNLYWYRQAAGRGLQLLFYSVGIGQISSEVPQNLSASRPQDRQFILSSKKLLLSDSGFYLCAWSVGTGFDYTFGSGTRLTVV.